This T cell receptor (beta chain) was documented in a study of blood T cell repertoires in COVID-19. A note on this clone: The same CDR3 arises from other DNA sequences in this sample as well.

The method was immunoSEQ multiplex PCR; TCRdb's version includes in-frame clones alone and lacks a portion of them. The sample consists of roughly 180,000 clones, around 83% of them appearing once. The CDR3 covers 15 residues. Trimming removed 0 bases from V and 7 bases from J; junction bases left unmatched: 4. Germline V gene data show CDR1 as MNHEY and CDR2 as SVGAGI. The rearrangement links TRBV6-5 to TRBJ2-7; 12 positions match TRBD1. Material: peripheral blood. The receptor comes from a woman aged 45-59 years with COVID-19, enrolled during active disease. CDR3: CASSYSGQGAWEQYF. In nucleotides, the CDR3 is TGTGCCAGCAGTTACTCGGGACAGGGGGCGTGGGAGCAGTACTTC.